The 30 T cell receptor beta chains below come from one sample, sequenced in a study of CD8+ T cells in alopecia areata. Sequencing relied on a cDNA template that was reverse transcribed from extracted RNA. Method: immunoSEQ multiplex PCR; TCRdb's copy keeps in-frame clones and lacks some. The table has approximately 99,000 clones, about 60% seen once. The sequencing input was NKG2D-low CD8+ T cells sorted from blood. These receptor sequences come from a human donor with alopecia areata.

V and J are TRBV6-5 and TRBJ1-1; no definite D call. Trimming took 4 bases from V and 10 from J, leaving 13 bases between them. This CDR3 is 12 amino acids long. Germline V gives CDR1 MNHEY, CDR2 SVGAGI. CDR3 loop: CASSSPPYGAFF. Here the CDR3 DNA reads TGTGCCAGCAGTTCCCCCCCTTATGGAGCTTTCTTT.

This chain joins TRBV7-9 and TRBJ2-1, with no clear D. The V gene's germline CDR1 is SEHNR and CDR2 FQNEAQ (reference sequence). The V end was cut by 5 bases, the J end by 1 base, with 6 bases between. The CDR3 has 13 residues. In nucleotides, the CDR3 is TGTGCCAGCAGCACCGGGTCCTACAATGAGCAGTTCTTC. Amino acids: CASSTGSYNEQFF.

A single count supports this clone. V and J are TRBV7-9 and TRBJ1-4, with D perhaps TRBD1 (5 bases). The CDR3 is 15 residues long. CDR1 is SEHNR, CDR2 FQNEAQ, per germline (reference sequence). The V gene lost 4 bases and the J gene lost 6 bases, with 15 bases spanning the gap. The CDR3 loop is CASSWRAGGDEKLFF. The CDR3 coding sequence is TGTGCCAGCAGCTGGAGGGCGGGGGGGGATGAAAAACTGTTTTTT.

The rearrangement uses TRBV4-1 and TRBJ2-7, with 8 bases matching TRBD2. Trimming removed 1 base from V and 3 bases from J; junction bases left unmatched: 5. The CDR3 loop spans 15 amino acids. Germline lookup yields CDR1 MGHRA and CDR2 YSYEKL. In DNA, the CDR3 is TGCGCCAGCAGCCAAGTACCACTAGCGGACTACGAGCAGTACTTC. Amino acids: CASSQVPLADYEQYF.

The chain couples TRBV14 to TRBJ1-4, with D possibly TRBD1 on 6 matching bases. Germline-derived CDR1 and CDR2 are SGHDN and FVKESK. V was pared by 2 bases and J by 6 bases, with 16 bases between. CDR3 length: 16 residues. The CDR3 here is CASSQRPGTLDEKLFF. CDR3 bases: TGTGCCAGCAGCCAAAGACCCGGGACACTGGATGAAAAACTGTTTTTT.

The gene calls are TRBV4-1 and TRBJ2-2; D is perhaps TRBD2 (6 bases). CDR1 is MGHRA and CDR2 is YSYEKL in the germline V gene. This CDR3 region has 17 residues. Between the trimmed V and J ends, which lost 7 bases and 6 bases, there was a span of 24 bases. CDR3: CASTPDGSLGGPGELFF. Written as DNA, the CDR3 is TGCGCCAGCACGCCCGACGGCAGTTTGGGGGGTCCCGGGGAGCTGTTTTTT.

The CDR3 region has the DNA TGTGCCAGCAGTGAATATGATCAGCCCCAGCATTTT. This sequence encodes CASSEYDQPQHF. The J gene is TRBJ1-5, the V gene TRBV6-1; D is unclear. Trimming took off 2 bases at V and 5 bases at J, with 4 bases between the two ends. This CDR3 has 12 residues. The germline CDR1 and CDR2 sequences are MNHNS and SASEGT.

The rearrangement uses TRBV2 and TRBJ1-5; the D is unclear. V lost 0 bases to trimming and J lost 4 bases, with 13 bases between them. Germline V gene sequence: CDR1 SNHLY, CDR2 FYNNEI. This CDR3 is 16 amino acids long. The CDR3 protein is CASSEALRLGNQPQHF. The CDR3 DNA is TGTGCCAGCAGTGAAGCGCTTCGTTTAGGGAATCAGCCCCAGCATTTT.

The rearrangement joins TRBV5-1 to TRBJ2-4; 9 nucleotides align to TRBD1. The CDR3 covers 17 residues. V shed 5 bases, J shed 0 bases, and the junction held 9 bases outside the gene matches. Germline CDR1 SGHRS, CDR2 YFSETQ. CDR3 nucleotides: TGCGCCAGCAGACGTGAACAGGGGGCGCGAGCCAAAAACATTCAGTACTTC. It codes for CASRREQGARAKNIQYF.

The sample holds one count of this clone. The chain carries TRBV11-2 and TRBJ2-5; D may be TRBD1 or TRBD2 (5 bases each). Looked up from germline, CDR1 is SGHAT and CDR2 is FQNNGV. V lost 2 bases and J lost 5, with 18 bases in between. The CDR3 has 16 amino acids. The CDR3 region is CASSLYLQEDLETQYF. For the CDR3, the DNA is TGTGCCAGCAGCTTATACTTACAGGAGGATTTGGAGACCCAGTACTTC.

The chain recombines TRBV5-1 with TRBJ2-7; 9 nucleotides align to TRBD1. V was pared by 6 bases and J by 5 bases, with 12 bases of the junction left unmatched. The germline V gene encodes CDR1 SGHRS and CDR2 YFSETQ. This CDR3 comprises 15 residues. For the CDR3, the DNA is TGCGCCAGCACCGCCGACCGGGACAGGGAAAACGAGCAGTACTTC. The encoded protein is CASTADRDRENEQYF. The entire variable domain, with the rest obtained from reference TRBV5-1 and TRBJ2-7, is as follows: KAGVTQTPRYLIKTRGQQVTLSCSPISGHRSVSWYQQTPGQGLQFLFEYFSETQRNKGNFPGRFSGRQFSNSRSEMNVSTLELGDSALYLCASTADRDRENEQYFGPGTRLTVT.

This chain joins TRBV4-1 and TRBJ2-7; no firm D call. This CDR3 comprises 13 residues. V lost 3 bases and J 4 bases, leaving 10 bases between the germline ends. Germline CDR1 is MGHRA and CDR2 is YSYEKL. The CDR3 DNA follows: TGCGCCAGCAGCCACCGCTCCTTTTACGAGCAGTACTTC. This gives the protein CASSHRSFYEQYF.

The chain links TRBV5-4 to TRBJ2-7, with D possibly being TRBD2 (6 bases). This CDR3 has 13 residues. Germline CDR1 and CDR2: SGHNT and YYREEE (reference sequence). V was trimmed by 4 bases and J by 2 bases, leaving 10 bases between them. CDR3 sequence (DNA): TGTGCCAGCAGCGGAGCGGGTACCTACGAGCAGTACTTC. This translates into CASSGAGTYEQYF.

J is TRBJ2-5 and V is TRBV28; TRBD2 aligns across 10 bases. The germline gives CDR1 MDHEN, CDR2 SYDVKM. This CDR3 comprises 15 residues. Germline trimming cut 7 bases from V and 3 bases from J; bases unmatched to any gene: 8. As DNA, the CDR3 is TGTGCCAGCACGACGGGGCTAGCGGGGGAAGAGACCCAGTACTTC. Protein product: CASTTGLAGEETQYF.

This chain joins TRBV5-1 and TRBJ1-1; D may be TRBD1 (5 bases). This CDR3 is built from 14 residues. Germline V gives CDR1 SGHRS, CDR2 YFSETQ. V dropped 4 bases and J dropped 0 bases, with 10 bases sitting between them. CDR3 residues: CASSVRQLNTEAFF. Written as DNA, the CDR3 is TGCGCCAGCAGCGTTAGACAGCTGAACACTGAAGCTTTCTTT.

This clone was seen a few times. This chain connects TRBV28 to TRBJ2-6; the D is unclear. The V gene's germline CDR1 is MDHEN and CDR2 SYDVKM. The V and J ends lost 6 bases and 4 bases respectively, with 10 bases between them. CDR3 length: 14 residues. Here the CDR3 DNA reads TGTGCCAGCAGCTCCTTCGGAGGGGCCAACGTCCTGACTTTC. This translates into CASSSFGGANVLTF. The full variable domain, in which reference TRBV28 and TRBJ2-6 provide the parts outside the CDR3, is DVKVTQSSRYLVKRTGEKVFLECVQDMDHENMFWYRQDPGLGLRLIYFSYDVKMKEKGDIPEGYSVSREKKERFSLILESASTNQTSMYLCASSSFGGANVLTFGAGSRLTVL.

The chain joins TRBV12-5 to TRBJ1-5, with D tentatively TRBD1 (6 bases). Germline loops: CDR1 LGHNT, CDR2 FRNRAP. The V end was cut by 5 bases, the J end by 6 bases, with 8 bases between. The length of the CDR3 is 12 residues. CDR3 nucleotide sequence: TGTGCTAGTGGTAGGGGGAGTCAGCCCCAGCATTTT. Amino acids: CASGRGSQPQHF.

This chain links TRBV27 with TRBJ1-4, with a possible D match to TRBD1 (6 bases). The CDR3 spans 18 residues. V was trimmed by 5 bases and J by 7 bases, leaving 26 bases between them. Germline V CDR1 and CDR2: MNHEY, SMNVEV (reference sequence). The CDR3 bases are TGTGCCAGCAGTCAGGCGTCAACAGGGTTTCCGTTCGGTGAAAAACTGTTTTTT. This gives the protein CASSQASTGFPFGEKLFF.

The rearrangement uses TRBV30 and TRBJ1-5; D call uncertain. The CDR3 spans 14 residues. Germline loops: CDR1 GTSNPN, CDR2 SVGIG (reference sequence). Deletions cut 5 bases from V and 0 bases from J, with 11 bases between. DNA of the CDR3: TGTGCCTGGGCTACTATTTATAGCAATCAGCCCCAGCATTTT. This sequence encodes CAWATIYSNQPQHF.

This clone has more than one count but fewer than ten. The rearrangement joins TRBV5-6 to TRBJ2-3, with D perhaps TRBD1 or TRBD2 (5 bases each). Germline values: CDR1 SGHDT, CDR2 YYEEEE. The CDR3 is made up of 15 amino acids. V was pared by 4 bases and J by 6 bases, with 18 bases between. CDR3 sequence reads: CASSQGPSAGDTQYF. DNA for the CDR3: TGTGCCAGCAGCCAGGGACCGTCCGCCGGGGATACGCAGTATTTT.

This clone was seen once. V and J are TRBV7-2 and TRBJ1-5, with D tentatively TRBD1 (6 bases). In germline, CDR1 is SGHTA, CDR2 FQGNSA. V was shortened by 5 bases and J by 5 bases, with 10 bases between the two germline ends. The CDR3 loop spans 13 amino acids. CDR3 coding DNA: TGTGCCAGCAGCCTCAACAGGGATCAGCCCCAGCATTTT. This codes for CASSLNRDQPQHF.

This sequence joins TRBV4-1 and TRBJ2-7; D not certain. CDR3 length: 14 residues. The germline gives CDR1 MGHRA, CDR2 YSYEKL. The V end was cut by 1 base, the J end by 2 bases, with 9 bases between. CDR3 bases: TGCGCCAGCAGCCAAGTTTACGGAACCTACGAGCAGTACTTC. It yields the protein CASSQVYGTYEQYF.

The V and J genes are TRBV7-6 and TRBJ2-7, with TRBD2 matching 9 bases. The ends lost 5 bases at V and 2 bases at J; junction bases unmatched: 4. CDR3 length equals 14 residues. Germline loops: CDR1 SGHVS, CDR2 FNYEAQ. The CDR3: CASSRTSVPYEQYF. CDR3 in DNA: TGTGCCAGCAGCCGGACTAGCGTTCCCTACGAGCAGTACTTC.

The chain couples TRBV14 to TRBJ2-3, with D unclear. Germline lookup yields CDR1 SGHDN and CDR2 FVKESK. V lost 0 bases to trimming and J lost 4 bases, with 11 bases between them. This CDR3 is built from 15 residues. The CDR3 DNA is TGTGCCAGCAGCCAAGATATGGTTTTCCCAGATACGCAGTATTTT. This sequence encodes CASSQDMVFPDTQYF.

V gene TRBV14 combines with J gene TRBJ2-2, with D hard to call. Germline V gene lookup returns CDR1 SGHDN and CDR2 FVKESK. The CDR3 contains 15 residues. The V end lost 1 base, the J end lost 4 bases, and 10 bases lay between the germline ends. The CDR3 region has the DNA TGTGCCAGCAGCCAAGCGGGCTCTCCCACCGGGGAGCTGTTTTTT. Translating it yields CASSQAGSPTGELFF.

The chain is built from TRBV19 and TRBJ2-1, with a possible D match to TRBD2 (6 bases). Germline V lookup: CDR1 LNHDA, CDR2 SQIVND (reference sequence). The V gene lost 6 bases and the J gene lost 9 bases, with 18 bases spanning the gap. CDR3 length equals 14 residues. CDR3 DNA sequence: TGTGCCAGTAGCGGGGGACTCCTCCTGGGTGAGCAGTTCTTC. Protein product: CASSGGLLLGEQFF.

The chain combines TRBV29-1 with TRBJ1-2; 11 nucleotides match TRBD1. The V gene end was trimmed by 5 bases and the J gene end by 4 bases; junction bases not matched to a gene: 15. The CDR3 consists of 17 residues. Germline CDR1 SQVTM, CDR2 ANQGSEA. The CDR3 region has the DNA TGCAGCGTTCTTCCTCTAGGACAGGGGGCGCTGGGCTATGGCTACACCTTC. Encoded protein: CSVLPLGQGALGYGYTF. The entire variable domain, with the rest obtained from reference TRBV29-1 and TRBJ1-2, is as follows: SAVISQKPSRDICQRGTSLTIQCQVDSQVTMMFWYRQQPGQSLTLIATANQGSEATYESGFVIDKFPISRPNLTFSTLTVSNMSPEDSSIYLCSVLPLGQGALGYGYTFGSGTRLTVV.

The chain recombines TRBV10-3 with TRBJ1-5, with D possibly TRBD1 on 6 matching bases. The germline gives CDR1 ENHRY, CDR2 SYGVKD. The CDR3 has 17 residues. V gave up 0 bases and J gave up 1 base, with 13 bases separating them. This CDR3 is CAISESGAGTSNQPQHF. The CDR3 coding sequence is TGTGCCATCAGTGAGTCGGGGGCAGGAACCAGCAATCAGCCCCAGCATTTT.

This clone has only a few counts. The rearrangement joins TRBV29-1 to TRBJ2-1, with TRBD2 matching over 11 bases. V shed 0 bases and J 3 bases; nucleotides not matched to a gene: 4. Germline assignment: CDR1 SQVTM and CDR2 ANQGSEA. This CDR3 contains 16 residues. The CDR3 sequence is CSVEDPGTSGYNEQFF. The CDR3 coding sequence is TGCAGCGTTGAAGATCCCGGGACTAGCGGCTACAATGAGCAGTTCTTC.

The V call is TRBV29-1, the J call TRBJ1-2; 7 bases map to TRBD1. The CDR3 spans 13 residues. V lost 3 bases and J lost 8; bases outside the gene matches: 9. Germline-derived CDR1 and CDR2 are SQVTM and ANQGSEA. The CDR3 is CSVDRQGTRGYTF. The CDR3 nucleotides read TGCAGCGTTGACCGACAGGGAACAAGGGGCTACACCTTC.